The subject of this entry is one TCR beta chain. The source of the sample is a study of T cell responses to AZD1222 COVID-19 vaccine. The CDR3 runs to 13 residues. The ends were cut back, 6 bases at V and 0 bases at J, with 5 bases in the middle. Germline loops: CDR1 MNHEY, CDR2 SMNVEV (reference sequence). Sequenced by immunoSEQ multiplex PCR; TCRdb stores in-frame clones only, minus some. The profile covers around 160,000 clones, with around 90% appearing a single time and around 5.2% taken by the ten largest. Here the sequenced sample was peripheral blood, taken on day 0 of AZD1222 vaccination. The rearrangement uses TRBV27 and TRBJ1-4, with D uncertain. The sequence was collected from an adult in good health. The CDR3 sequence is CASRPATNEKLFF. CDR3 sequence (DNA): TGTGCCAGCAGGCCGGCAACTAATGAAAAACTGTTTTTT.